This T cell receptor (beta chain) came from a study of HIV-infected children after antiretroviral therapy interruption. Across the study: Interruption group median age roughly 10 years; continuous group about 8 years. Study results and caveats: After treatment interruption started, naive CD4+ CDR3 overlap across time points dropped.

A 3' RACE protocol on RNA, with unique molecular identifiers, produced the TCR library. TCRdb analysed the 3' RACE reads with MiXCR anew, one entry per CDR3 protein. The repertoire holds tens of thousands of distinct CDR3 sequences, with 4.3% as singletons. Treatment reported: PENTA 11 planned treatment interruption arm or continuous ART arm. Naive CD4+ CD45RA+ CD45RO- T cells were FACS-sorted from thawed PBMCs. This clonotype has at least ten counts. The antigen is undetermined. The junction had 5 bases not matched to a gene; V was cut back by 8 bases and J by 2 bases. The CDR3 runs 14 residues. Germline CDR1 reads MGHDK; CDR2 reads SYGVNS.

This TCR derives from a pool of human donors with HIV. The chain recombines TRBV25-1 with TRBJ2-1; TRBD2 matches 8 bases. This specimen consisted of CD45RA+ CD4+ T cells from PBMCs, pooled from several time points, obtained from a donor given antiretroviral therapy, either interrupted or continuous. Specified subset: naive CD4+ CD45RA+ CD45RO- T cells. The CDR3 protein is CASLGLDPYNEQFF. CDR3 nucleotide sequence: TGTGCCAGCTTGGGACTAGATCCCTACAATGAGCAGTTCTTC.